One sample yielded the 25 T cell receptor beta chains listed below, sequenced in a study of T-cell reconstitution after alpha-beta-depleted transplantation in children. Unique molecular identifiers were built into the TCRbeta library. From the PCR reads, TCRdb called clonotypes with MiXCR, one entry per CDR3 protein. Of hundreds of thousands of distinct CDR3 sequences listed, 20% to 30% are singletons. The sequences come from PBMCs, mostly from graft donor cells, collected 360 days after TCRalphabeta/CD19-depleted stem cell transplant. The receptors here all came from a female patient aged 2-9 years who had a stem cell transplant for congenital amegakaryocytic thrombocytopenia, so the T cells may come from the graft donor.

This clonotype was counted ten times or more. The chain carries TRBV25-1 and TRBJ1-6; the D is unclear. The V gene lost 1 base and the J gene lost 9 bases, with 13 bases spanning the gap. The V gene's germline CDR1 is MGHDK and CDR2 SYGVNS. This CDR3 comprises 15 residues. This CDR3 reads CASSEWWTEGSPLHF. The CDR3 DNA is TGTGCCAGCAGTGAATGGTGGACGGAGGGTTCACCCCTCCACTTT.

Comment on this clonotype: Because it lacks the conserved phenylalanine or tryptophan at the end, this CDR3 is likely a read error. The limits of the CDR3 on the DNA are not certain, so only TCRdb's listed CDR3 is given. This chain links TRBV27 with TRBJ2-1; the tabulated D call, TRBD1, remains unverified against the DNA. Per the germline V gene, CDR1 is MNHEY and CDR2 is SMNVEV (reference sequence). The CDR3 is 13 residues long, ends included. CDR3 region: CASSPLGQGGGFY.

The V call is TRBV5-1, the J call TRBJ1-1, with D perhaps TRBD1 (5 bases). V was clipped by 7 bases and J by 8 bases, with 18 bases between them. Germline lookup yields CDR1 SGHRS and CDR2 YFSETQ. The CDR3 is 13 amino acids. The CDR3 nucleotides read TGCGCCAGCCACTCGGGGAACCGGGGGGAAGCTTTCTTT. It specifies CASHSGNRGEAFF.

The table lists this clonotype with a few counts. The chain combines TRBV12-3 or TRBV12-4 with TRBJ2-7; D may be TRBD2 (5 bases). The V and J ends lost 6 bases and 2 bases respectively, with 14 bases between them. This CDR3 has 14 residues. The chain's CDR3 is CASSPIRGTYEQYF. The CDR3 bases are TGTGCCAGCAGCCCAATCCGGGGTACCTACGAGCAGTACTTC.

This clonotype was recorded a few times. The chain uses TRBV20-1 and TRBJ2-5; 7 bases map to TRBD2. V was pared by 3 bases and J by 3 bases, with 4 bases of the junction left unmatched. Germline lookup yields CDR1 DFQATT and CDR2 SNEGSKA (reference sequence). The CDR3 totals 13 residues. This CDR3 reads CSASWGGEETQYF. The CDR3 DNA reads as TGCAGTGCTAGTTGGGGGGGGGAAGAGACCCAGTACTTC.

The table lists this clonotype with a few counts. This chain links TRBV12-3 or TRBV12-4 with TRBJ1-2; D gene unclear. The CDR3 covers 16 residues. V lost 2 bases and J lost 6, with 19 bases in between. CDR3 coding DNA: TGTGCCAGCAGTTTAAGGTTGGCCGCCGCCGGGGATGGCTACACCTTC. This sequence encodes CASSLRLAAAGDGYTF.

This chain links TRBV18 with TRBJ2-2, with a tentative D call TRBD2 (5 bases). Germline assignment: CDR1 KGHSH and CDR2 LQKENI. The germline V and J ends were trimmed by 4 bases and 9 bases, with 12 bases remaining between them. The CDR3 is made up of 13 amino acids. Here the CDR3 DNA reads TGTGCCAGCTCACTTGGACGGAGGTGGGAGCTGTTTTTT. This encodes CASSLGRRWELFF.

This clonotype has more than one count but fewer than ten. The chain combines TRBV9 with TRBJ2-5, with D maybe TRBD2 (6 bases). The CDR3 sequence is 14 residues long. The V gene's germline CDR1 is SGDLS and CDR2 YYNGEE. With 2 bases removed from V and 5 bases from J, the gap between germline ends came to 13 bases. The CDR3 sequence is CASSVSSGWETQYF. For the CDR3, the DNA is TGTGCCAGCAGCGTTTCGAGCGGGTGGGAGACCCAGTACTTC.

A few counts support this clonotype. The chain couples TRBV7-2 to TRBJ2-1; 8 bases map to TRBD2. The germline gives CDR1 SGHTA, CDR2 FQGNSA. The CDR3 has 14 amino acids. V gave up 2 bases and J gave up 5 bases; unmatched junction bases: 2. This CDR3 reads CASSLLGLDNEQFF. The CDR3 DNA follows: TGTGCCAGCAGCTTATTGGGACTAGACAATGAGCAGTTCTTC.

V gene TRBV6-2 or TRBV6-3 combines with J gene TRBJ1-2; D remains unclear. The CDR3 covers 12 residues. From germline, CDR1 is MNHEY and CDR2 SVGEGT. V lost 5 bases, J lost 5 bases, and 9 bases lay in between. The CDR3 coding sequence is TGTGCCAGCAGTGCAGGCGTATATGGCTACACCTTC. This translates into CASSAGVYGYTF.

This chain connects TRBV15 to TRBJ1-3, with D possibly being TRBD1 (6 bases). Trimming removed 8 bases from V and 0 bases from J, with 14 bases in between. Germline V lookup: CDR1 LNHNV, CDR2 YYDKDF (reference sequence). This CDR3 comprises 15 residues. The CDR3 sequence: CATGKQGFSGNTIYF. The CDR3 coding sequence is TGTGCCACCGGAAAACAGGGTTTCTCTGGAAACACCATATATTTT. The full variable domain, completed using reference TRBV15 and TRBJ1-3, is DAMVIQNPRYQVTQFGKPVTLSCSQTLNHNVMYWYQQKSSQAPKLLFHYYDKDFNNEADTPDNFQSRRPNTSFCFLDIRSPGLGDTAMYLCATGKQGFSGNTIYFGEGSWLTVV.

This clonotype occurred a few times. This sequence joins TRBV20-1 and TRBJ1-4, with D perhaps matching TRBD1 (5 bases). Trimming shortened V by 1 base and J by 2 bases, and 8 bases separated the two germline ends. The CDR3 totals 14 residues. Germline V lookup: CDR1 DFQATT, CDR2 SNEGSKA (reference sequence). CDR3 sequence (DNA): TGCAGTGCTAGAGCTCAGGGTACTAATGAAAAACTGTTTTTT. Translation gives CSARAQGTNEKLFF.

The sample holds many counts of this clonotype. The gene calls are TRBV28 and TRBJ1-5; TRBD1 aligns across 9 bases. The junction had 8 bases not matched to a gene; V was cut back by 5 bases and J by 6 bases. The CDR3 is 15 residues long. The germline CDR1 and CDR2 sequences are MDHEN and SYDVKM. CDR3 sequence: CASSPRTGVGQPQHF. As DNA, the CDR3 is TGTGCCAGCAGTCCACGGACAGGGGTTGGTCAGCCCCAGCATTTT.

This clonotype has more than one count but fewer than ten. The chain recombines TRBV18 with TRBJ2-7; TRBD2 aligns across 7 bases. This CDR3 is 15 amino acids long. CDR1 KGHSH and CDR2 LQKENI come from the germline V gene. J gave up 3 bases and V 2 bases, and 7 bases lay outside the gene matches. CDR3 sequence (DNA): TGTGCCAGCTCACCAGTGGCTAGCGGACTCTACGAGCAGTACTTC. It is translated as CASSPVASGLYEQYF. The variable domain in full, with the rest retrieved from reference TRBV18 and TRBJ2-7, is NAGVMQNPRHLVRRRGQEARLRCSPMKGHSHVYWYRQLPEEGLKFMVYLQKENIIDESGMPKERFSAEFPKEGPSILRIQQVVRGDSAAYFCASSPVASGLYEQYFGPGTRLTVT.

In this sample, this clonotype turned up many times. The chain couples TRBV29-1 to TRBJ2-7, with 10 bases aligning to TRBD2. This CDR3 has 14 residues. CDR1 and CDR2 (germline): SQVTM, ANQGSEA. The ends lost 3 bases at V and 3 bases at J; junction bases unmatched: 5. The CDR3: CSVEFTSGIYEQYF. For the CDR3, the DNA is TGCAGCGTTGAGTTTACTAGCGGGATCTACGAGCAGTACTTC.

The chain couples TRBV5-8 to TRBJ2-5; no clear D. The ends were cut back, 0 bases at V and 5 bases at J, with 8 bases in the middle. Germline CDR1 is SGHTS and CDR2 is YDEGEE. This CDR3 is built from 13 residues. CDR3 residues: CASSLAGLETQYF. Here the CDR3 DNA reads TGTGCCAGCAGCTTGGCTGGGCTGGAGACCCAGTACTTC. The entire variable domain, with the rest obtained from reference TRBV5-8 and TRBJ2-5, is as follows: EAGVTQSPTHLIKTRGQQATLRCSPISGHTSVYWYQQALGLGLQFLLWYDEGEERNRGNFPPRFSGRQFPNYSSELNVNALELEDSALYLCASSLAGLETQYFGPGTRLLVL.

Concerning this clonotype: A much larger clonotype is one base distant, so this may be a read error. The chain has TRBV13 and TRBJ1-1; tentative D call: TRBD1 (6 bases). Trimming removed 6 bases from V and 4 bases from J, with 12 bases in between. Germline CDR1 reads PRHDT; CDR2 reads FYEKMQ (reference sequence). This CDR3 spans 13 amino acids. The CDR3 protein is CASRLQGPTEAFF. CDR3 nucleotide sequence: TGTGCCAGCAGGTTACAGGGACCCACTGAAGCTTTCTTT.

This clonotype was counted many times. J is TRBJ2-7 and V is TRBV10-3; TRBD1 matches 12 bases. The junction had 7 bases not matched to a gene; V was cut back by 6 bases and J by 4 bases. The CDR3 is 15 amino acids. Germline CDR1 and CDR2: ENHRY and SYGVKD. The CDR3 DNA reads TGTGCCATCAGGGGGACAGGGGGCGACGGGTACGAGCAGTACTTC. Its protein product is CAIRGTGGDGYEQYF.

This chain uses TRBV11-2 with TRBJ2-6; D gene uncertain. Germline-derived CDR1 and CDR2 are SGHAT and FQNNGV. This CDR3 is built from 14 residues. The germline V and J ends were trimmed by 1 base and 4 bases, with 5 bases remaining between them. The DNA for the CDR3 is TGTGCCAGCAGCTTAGCCAGAGGGGCCAACGTCCTGACTTTC. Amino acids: CASSLARGANVLTF.

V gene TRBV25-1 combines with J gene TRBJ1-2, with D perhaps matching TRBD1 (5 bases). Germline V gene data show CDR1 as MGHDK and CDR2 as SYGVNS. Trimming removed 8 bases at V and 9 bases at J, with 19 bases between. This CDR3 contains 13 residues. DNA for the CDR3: TGTGCCAGCGGGATGGGACGGGAGTGGAGCTACACCTTC. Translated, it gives CASGMGREWSYTF.

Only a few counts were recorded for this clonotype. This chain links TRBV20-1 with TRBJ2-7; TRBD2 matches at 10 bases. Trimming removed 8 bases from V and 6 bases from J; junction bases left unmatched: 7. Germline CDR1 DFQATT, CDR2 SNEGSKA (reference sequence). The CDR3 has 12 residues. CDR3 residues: CSTKREGREQYF. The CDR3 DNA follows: TGCAGTACCAAGCGGGAGGGCCGCGAGCAGTACTTC.

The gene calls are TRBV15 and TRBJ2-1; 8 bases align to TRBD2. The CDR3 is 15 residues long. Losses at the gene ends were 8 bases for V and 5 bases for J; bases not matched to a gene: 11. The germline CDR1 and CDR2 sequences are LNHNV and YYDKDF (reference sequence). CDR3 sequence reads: CATSPAGGPHNEQFF. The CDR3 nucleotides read TGTGCCACCTCTCCCGCGGGAGGCCCCCACAATGAGCAGTTCTTC.

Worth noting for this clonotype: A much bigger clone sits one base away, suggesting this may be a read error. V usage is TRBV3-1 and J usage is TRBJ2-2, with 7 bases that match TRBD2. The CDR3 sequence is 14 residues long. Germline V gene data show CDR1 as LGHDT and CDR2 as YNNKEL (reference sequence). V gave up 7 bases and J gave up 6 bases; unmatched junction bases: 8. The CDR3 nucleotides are TGTGCCAGCACACCCCCGGGAGGCGCCGGGGAGCTGTTTTTT. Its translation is CASTPPGGAGELFF.

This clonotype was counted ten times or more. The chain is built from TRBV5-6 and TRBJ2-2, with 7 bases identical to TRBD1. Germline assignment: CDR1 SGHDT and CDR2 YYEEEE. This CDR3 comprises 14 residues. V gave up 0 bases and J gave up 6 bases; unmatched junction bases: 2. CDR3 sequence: CASSLGQGSGELFF. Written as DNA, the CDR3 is TGTGCCAGCAGCTTGGGACAGGGTTCCGGGGAGCTGTTTTTT. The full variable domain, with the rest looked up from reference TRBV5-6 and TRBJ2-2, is DAGVTQSPTHLIKTRGQQVTLRCSPKSGHDTVSWYQQALGQGPQFIFQYYEEEERQRGNFPDRFSGHQFPNYSSELNVNALLLGDSALYLCASSLGQGSGELFFGEGSRLTVL.

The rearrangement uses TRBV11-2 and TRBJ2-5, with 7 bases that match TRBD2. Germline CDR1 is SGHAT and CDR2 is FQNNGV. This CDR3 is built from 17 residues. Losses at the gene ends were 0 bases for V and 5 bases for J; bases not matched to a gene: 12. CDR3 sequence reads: CASSLEGKWEGPETQYF. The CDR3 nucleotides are TGTGCCAGCAGCTTAGAAGGGAAATGGGAGGGCCCGGAGACCCAGTACTTC.